This entry lists 5 T cell receptor beta chains sequenced from one sample in a study of cytomegalovirus exposure and HLA in healthy donors. PCR employed 60 Vbeta and 13 Jbeta primers. Libraries were prepared by immunoSEQ multiplex PCR; TCRdb keeps only in-frame clonotypes and omits some of them. The sample consists of just over 150,000 clones, 85% of them appearing once. Specimen: PBMCs. These receptors were collected from a man aged 18 to 35 in good health and CMV-seropositive.

This clone was observed a few times. The chain employs TRBV6-1 and TRBJ1-2; D perhaps matches TRBD1 (5 bases). Germline CDR1 MNHNS, CDR2 SASEGT. V lost 5 bases and J 6 bases, leaving 13 bases between the germline ends. The CDR3 consists of 13 residues. The CDR3, as DNA: TGTGCCAGCAGTCCCCAGGGCGGACATGGCTACACCTTC. Protein sequence: CASSPQGGHGYTF.

CDR3 DNA sequence: TGCGCCAGCAGCCAACTAGCAAGGGGGAATGAAAAACTGTTTTTT. As protein: CASSQLARGNEKLFF. The chain employs TRBV4-3 and TRBJ1-4, with D perhaps matching TRBD1 (6 bases). V dropped 2 bases and J dropped 5 bases, with 12 bases sitting between them. The length of the CDR3 is 15 residues. Germline-derived CDR1 and CDR2 are LGHNA and YSLEER.

The V call is TRBV9, the J call TRBJ1-2; a possible D gene is TRBD1 (6 bases). The length of the CDR3 is 16 residues. CDR1 is SGDLS, CDR2 YYNGEE, per germline. V lost 3 bases, J lost 8 bases, and 23 bases lay in between. The CDR3 coding sequence is TGTGCCAGCAGCGCCCTAGACAGGACGGTCGGGGGGGGCTACACCTTC. Translated: CASSALDRTVGGGYTF. The full variable domain, completed using reference TRBV9 and TRBJ1-2, is DSGVTQTPKHLITATGQRVTLRCSPRSGDLSVYWYQQSLDQGLQFLIQYYNGEERAKGNILERFSAQQFPDLHSELNLSSLELGDSALYFCASSALDRTVGGGYTFGSGTRLTVV.

V is TRBV9 and J is TRBJ1-2; no reliable D call. The germline V gene has CDR1 SGDLS and CDR2 YYNGEE. V dropped 0 bases and J dropped 6 bases, with 9 bases sitting between them. This CDR3 spans 13 amino acids. Here the CDR3 DNA reads TGTGCCAGCAGCGTAGCTGGCAAACATGGCTACACCTTC. Translating it yields CASSVAGKHGYTF.

J is TRBJ2-2 and V is TRBV2; the D is unclear. Germline V CDR1 and CDR2: SNHLY, FYNNEI. V lost 5 bases and J 3 bases, leaving 4 bases between the germline ends. CDR3 size: 12 residues. Written as DNA, the CDR3 is TGTGCCAGCAGTCTTTACACCGGGGAGCTGTTTTTT. Its protein is CASSLYTGELFF.